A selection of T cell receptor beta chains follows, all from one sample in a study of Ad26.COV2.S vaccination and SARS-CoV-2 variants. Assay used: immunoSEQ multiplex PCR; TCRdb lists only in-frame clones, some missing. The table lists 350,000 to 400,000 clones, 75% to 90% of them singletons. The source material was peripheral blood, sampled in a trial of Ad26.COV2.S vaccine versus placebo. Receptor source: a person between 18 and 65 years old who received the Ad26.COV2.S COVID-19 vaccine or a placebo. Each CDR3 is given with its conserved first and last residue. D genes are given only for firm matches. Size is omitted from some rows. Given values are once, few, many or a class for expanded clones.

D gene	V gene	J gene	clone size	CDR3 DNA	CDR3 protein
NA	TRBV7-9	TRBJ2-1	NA	TGTGCCAGCAGCTTAGGTTACTCCTACAATGAGCAGTTCTTC	CASSLGYSYNEQFF
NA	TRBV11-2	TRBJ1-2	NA	TGTGCCAGCAAGCCGACAGACGGGGCGGTTGGCTACACCTTC	CASKPTDGAVGYTF
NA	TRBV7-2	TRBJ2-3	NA	TGTGCCAGCAGCTCCGACCCCCGGGGGGATACGCAGTATTTT	CASSSDPRGDTQYF
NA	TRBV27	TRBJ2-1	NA	TGTGCCAGCAGCTCCACCTACAATGAGCAGTTCTTC	CASSSTYNEQFF
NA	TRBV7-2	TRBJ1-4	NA	TGTGCCAGCAGCTTAGCGGCTTTTGTTGAAAAACTGTTTTTT	CASSLAAFVEKLFF
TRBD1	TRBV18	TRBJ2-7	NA	TGTGCCAGCTCACCCCGGACAGGGTCCCCCTACGAGCAGTACTTC	CASSPRTGSPYEQYF
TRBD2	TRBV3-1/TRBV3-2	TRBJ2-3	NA	TGTGCCAGCAGCCACCGTAGCGGGGGGCGCACAGATACGCAGTATTTT	CASSHRSGGRTDTQYF
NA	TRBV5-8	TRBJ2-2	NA	TGTGCCAGCAGCTTCGTCGACGGGGAGCTGTTTTTT	CASSFVDGELFF
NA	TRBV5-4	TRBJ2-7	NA	TGTGCCAGCAGCTTGTACAGGAACCCCTACGAGCAGTACTTC	CASSLYRNPYEQYF
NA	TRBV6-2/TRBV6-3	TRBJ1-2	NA	TGTGCCAGCACCCCTGGCCACTATGGCTACACCTTC	CASTPGHYGYTF
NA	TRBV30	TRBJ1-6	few	TGTGCCTGGAGTCCGGACAGCCGAGCTTCACCCCTCCACTTT	CAWSPDSRASPLHF
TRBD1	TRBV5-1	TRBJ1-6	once	TGCGCCAGCAGCTTGGGACCGACAGGGAGAGATAATTCACCCCTCCACTTT	CASSLGPTGRDNSPLHF
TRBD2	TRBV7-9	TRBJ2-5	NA	TGTGCCAGCAGCGGTTTCGGGGGGGAGACCCAGTACTTC	CASSGFGGETQYF
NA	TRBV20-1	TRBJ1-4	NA	TGCAGTGCACCTTCTGGGGAAAAACTGTTTTTT	CSAPSGEKLFF
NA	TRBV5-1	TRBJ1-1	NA	TGCGCCAGCAGCCGGACGGCGAACACTGAAGCTTTCTTT	CASSRTANTEAFF
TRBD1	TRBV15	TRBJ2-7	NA	TGTGCCACCAGCAGAGCTGGGGACAGGGACCACGAGCAGTACTTC	CATSRAGDRDHEQYF
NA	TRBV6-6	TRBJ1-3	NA	TGTGCCAGCAGTTACTCGAGGGGACAACGAAACACCATATATTTT	CASSYSRGQRNTIYF
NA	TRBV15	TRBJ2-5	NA	TGTGCCACCGGGGTCCTACAGGGAGAGACCCAGTACTTC	CATGVLQGETQYF
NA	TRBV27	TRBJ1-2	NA	TGTGCCAGCAGTTTGACCCAGGACCACTATGGCTACACCTTC	CASSLTQDHYGYTF
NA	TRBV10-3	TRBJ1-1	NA	TGTGCCATCAGTTCCGACACCTCGAACACTGAAGCTTTCTTT	CAISSDTSNTEAFF
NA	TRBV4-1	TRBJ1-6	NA	TGCGCCAGCAGCCAACCCTCTCCAACATCACCCCTCCACTTT	CASSQPSPTSPLHF
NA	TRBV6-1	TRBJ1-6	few	TGTGCCAGCAGTGAATCTCTGTATAATTCACCCCTCCACTTT	CASSESLYNSPLHF
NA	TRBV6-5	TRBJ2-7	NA	TGTGCCAGCAGTTACTCTTCCAAGTATGAGCAGTACTTC	CASSYSSKYEQYF